The present T cell receptor beta chain was sequenced within a study of cytomegalovirus exposure and HLA in healthy donors. The study, taken as a whole, reports: Previous analysis showed most TCR beta V segments were productive about 87% or about 30% of the time. The CMV antigen specificity of a few CMV-associated chains was confirmed through in vitro analysis. There were some V segments, including TRBV6-2 and TRBV6-3, excluded as indistinguishable.

About this clone: Its specificity is not known.

This CDR3 region has 14 residues. Germline V gives CDR1 PRHDT, CDR2 FYEKMQ (reference sequence). Trimming took 8 bases from V and 2 from J, leaving 15 bases between them. 13 Jbeta primers and 60 Vbeta primers were used for the PCR. Data came from immunoSEQ multiplex PCR; TCRdb stores just in-frame clones and leaves some out. In the table there are roughly 230,000 clones, around 80% of which are singletons. All the people who gave samples were healthy bone marrow donors. Sequencing was performed on PBMCs. The TCR comes from a boy between 5 and 17 years old in good health and CMV-seronegative. The chain carries TRBV13 and TRBJ1-2; D is undetermined. CDR3 nucleotides: TGTGCCAGCCGACGAGCGGGCAGAAACTATGGCTACACCTTC. This gives the protein CASRRAGRNYGYTF. The whole variable domain, filled in from reference TRBV13 and TRBJ1-2, reads AAGVIQSPRHLIKEKRETATLKCYPIPRHDTVYWYQQGPGQDPQFLISFYEKMQSDKGSIPDRFSAQQFSDYHSELNMSSLELGDSALYFCASRRAGRNYGYTFGSGTRLTVV.